This TCR beta chain was observed in a study of cytomegalovirus exposure and HLA in healthy donors. Study findings and constraints: It was only CMV serostatus that was available as immune exposure information. DRB1 had the most TCR associations and HLA-C the fewest, a later analysis found, with rates varying by HLA locus.

A multiplex PCR was run with 60 Vbeta primers and 13 Jbeta primers. The method was immunoSEQ multiplex PCR; TCRdb's version includes in-frame clones alone and lacks a portion of them. The sample shows about 160,000 clones, 70% to 90% of them seen only once. As regards this clone: Its antigen remains unidentified. This sample includes further DNA sequences coding for the same CDR3.

The CDR3 has 14 amino acids. Trimming at V came to 5 bases and at J to 5 bases, leaving 5 bases not matched to a gene. CDR1 and CDR2 from the germline V gene are SGHTA and FQGTGA. What was sequenced was PBMCs. The J gene is TRBJ2-5, the V gene TRBV7-3, with 10 bases fitting TRBD1. This receptor was obtained from a woman in her 30s in good health and CMV-seropositive. CDR3 bases: TGTGCCAGCAGCCCGACAGGGGGCTATGAGACCCAGTACTTC. Amino acids: CASSPTGGYETQYF.